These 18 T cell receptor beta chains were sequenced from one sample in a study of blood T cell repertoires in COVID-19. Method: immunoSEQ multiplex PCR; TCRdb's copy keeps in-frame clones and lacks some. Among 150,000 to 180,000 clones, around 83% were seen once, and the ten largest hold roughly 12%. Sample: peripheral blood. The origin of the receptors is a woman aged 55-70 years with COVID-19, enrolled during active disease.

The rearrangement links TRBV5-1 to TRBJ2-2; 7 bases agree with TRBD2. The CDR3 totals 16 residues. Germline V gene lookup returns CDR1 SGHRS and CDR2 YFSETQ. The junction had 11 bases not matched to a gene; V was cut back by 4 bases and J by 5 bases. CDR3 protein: CASSPLIRGGTGELFF. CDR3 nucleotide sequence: TGCGCCAGCAGCCCGCTGATTAGGGGAGGGACCGGGGAGCTGTTTTTT.

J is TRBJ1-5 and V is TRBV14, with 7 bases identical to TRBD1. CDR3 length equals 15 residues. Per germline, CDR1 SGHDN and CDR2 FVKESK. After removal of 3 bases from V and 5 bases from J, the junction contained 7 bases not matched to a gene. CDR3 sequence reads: CASSQRGGADQPQHF. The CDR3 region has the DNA TGTGCCAGCAGCCAGCGAGGGGGCGCGGATCAGCCCCAGCATTTT. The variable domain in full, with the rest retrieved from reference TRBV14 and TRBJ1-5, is EAGVTQFPSHSVIEKGQTVTLRCDPISGHDNLYWYRRVMGKEIKFLLHFVKESKQDESGMPNNRFLAERTGGTYSTLKVQPAELEDSGVYFCASSQRGGADQPQHFGDGTRLSIL.

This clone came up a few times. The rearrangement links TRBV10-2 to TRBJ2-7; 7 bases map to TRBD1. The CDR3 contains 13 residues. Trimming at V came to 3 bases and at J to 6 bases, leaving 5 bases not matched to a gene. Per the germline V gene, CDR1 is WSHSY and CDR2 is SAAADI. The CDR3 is CASSEQGNAEQYF. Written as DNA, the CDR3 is TGCGCCAGCAGTGAACAGGGGAATGCCGAGCAGTACTTC.

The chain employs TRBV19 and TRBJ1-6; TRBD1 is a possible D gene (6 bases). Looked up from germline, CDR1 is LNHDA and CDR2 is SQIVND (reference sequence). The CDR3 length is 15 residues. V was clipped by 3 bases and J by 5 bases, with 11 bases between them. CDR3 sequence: CASSINRANNSPLHF. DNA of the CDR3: TGTGCCAGTAGTATTAACAGGGCCAATAATTCACCCCTCCACTTT.

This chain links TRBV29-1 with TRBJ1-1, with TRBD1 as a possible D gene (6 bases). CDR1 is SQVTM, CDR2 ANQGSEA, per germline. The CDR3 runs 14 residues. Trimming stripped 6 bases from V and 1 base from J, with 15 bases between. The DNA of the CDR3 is TGCAGCGTGACCGGGACAATTGGGAACACTGAAGCTTTCTTT. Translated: CSVTGTIGNTEAFF.

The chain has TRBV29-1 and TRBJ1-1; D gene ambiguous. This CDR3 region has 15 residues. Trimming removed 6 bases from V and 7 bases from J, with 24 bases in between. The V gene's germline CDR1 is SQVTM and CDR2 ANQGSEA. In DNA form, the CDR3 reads TGCAGCGTGCCCATGGAGGCCTCCCCTGGGAATGAAGCTTTCTTT. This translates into CSVPMEASPGNEAFF.

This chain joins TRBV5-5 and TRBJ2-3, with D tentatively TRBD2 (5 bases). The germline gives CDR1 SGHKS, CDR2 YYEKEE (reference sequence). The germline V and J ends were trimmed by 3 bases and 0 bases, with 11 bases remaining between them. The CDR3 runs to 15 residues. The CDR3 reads CASSSYGGSTDTQYF. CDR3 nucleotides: TGTGCCAGCAGCTCGTACGGAGGTAGCACAGATACGCAGTATTTT.

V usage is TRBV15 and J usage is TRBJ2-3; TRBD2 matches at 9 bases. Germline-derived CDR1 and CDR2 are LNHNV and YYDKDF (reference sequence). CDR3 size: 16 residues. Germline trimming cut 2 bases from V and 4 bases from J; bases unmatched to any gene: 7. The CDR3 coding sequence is TGTGCCACCAGCAGATCTAGCGGGACAGTGGCAGATACGCAGTATTTT. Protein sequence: CATSRSSGTVADTQYF.

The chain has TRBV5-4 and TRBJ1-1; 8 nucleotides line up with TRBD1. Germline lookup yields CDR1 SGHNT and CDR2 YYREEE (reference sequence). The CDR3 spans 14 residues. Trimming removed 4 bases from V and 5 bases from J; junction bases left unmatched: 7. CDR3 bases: TGTGCCAGCAGCCCGGACAGGGCAGGGACTGAAGCTTTCTTT. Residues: CASSPDRAGTEAFF.

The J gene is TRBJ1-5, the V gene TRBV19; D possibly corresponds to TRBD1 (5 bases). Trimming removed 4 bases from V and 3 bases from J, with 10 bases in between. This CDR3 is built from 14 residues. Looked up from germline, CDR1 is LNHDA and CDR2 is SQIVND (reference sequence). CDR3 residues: CASSRGVVNQPQHF. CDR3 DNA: TGTGCCAGTAGTAGGGGGGTAGTCAATCAGCCCCAGCATTTT.

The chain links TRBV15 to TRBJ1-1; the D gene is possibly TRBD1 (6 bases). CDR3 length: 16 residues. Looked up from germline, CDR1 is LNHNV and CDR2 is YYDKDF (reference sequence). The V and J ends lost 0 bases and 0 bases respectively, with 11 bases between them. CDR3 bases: TGTGCCACCAGCAGAGAGCCAGGGGCCATGAACACTGAAGCTTTCTTT. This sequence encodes CATSREPGAMNTEAFF.

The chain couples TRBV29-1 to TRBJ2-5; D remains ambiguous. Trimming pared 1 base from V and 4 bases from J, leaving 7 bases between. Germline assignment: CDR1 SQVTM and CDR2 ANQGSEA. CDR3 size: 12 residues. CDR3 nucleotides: TGCAGCGTTGAAGGAGGTGGAGAGACCCAGTACTTC. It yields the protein CSVEGGGETQYF.

CDR3 sequence reads: CASRLRNTDTQYF. The CDR3 DNA reads as TGTGCCAGCAGACTACGGAACACAGATACGCAGTATTTT. V usage is TRBV6-5 and J usage is TRBJ2-3, with unresolved D. Germline CDR1 is MNHEY and CDR2 is SVGAGI. Trimming stripped 6 bases from V and 2 bases from J, with 9 bases between. This CDR3 is built from 13 residues.

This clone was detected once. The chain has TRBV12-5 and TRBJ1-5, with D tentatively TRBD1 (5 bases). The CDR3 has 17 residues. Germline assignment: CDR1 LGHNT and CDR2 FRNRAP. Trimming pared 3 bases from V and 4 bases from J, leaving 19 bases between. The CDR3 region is CASGLSTPGLINQPQHF. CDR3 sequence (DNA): TGTGCTAGTGGTTTAAGCACCCCGGGACTGATTAATCAGCCCCAGCATTTT.

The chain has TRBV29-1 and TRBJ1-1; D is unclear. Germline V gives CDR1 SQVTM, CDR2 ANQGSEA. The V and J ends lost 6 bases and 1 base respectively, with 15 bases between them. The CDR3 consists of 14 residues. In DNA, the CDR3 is TGCAGCGTCGCCCCCCCCCGGGGGAACACTGAAGCTTTCTTT. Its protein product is CSVAPPRGNTEAFF.

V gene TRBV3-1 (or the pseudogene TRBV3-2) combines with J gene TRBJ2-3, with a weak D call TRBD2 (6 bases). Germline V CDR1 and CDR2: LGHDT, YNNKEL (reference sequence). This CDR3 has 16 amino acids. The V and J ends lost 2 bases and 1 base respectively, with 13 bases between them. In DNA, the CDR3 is TGTGCCAGCAGCCAAACCCCGAGCGGGCGCACAGATACGCAGTATTTT. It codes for CASSQTPSGRTDTQYF.

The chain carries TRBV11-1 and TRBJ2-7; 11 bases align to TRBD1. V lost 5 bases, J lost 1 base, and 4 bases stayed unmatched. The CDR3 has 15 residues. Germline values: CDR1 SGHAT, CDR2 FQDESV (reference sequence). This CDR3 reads CASSPDRGHSYEQYF. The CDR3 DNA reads TGTGCCAGCAGCCCGGACAGGGGGCATTCCTACGAGCAGTACTTC.

The CDR3: CASTPRDGYTF. The CDR3 bases are TGTGCCAGCACCCCCCGAGATGGCTACACCTTC. The chain couples TRBV6-6 to TRBJ1-2; D call uncertain. Trimming removed 7 bases from V and 6 bases from J, with 9 bases in between. Germline V gene sequence: CDR1 MNHNY, CDR2 SVGAGI (reference sequence). The CDR3 spans 11 residues.